The present T cell receptor (beta chain) was sequenced within a study of cytomegalovirus exposure and HLA in healthy donors. Study as a whole: Both the 120 or so validation repertoires and the roughly 620 first-cohort repertoires used the same platform, as reported by a later analysis. Whole-study findings and limits: According to reports, the classifier identified cytomegalovirus status with high specificity and sensitivity.

The CDR3 contains 14 residues. Germline CDR1 reads SGDLS; CDR2 reads YYNGEE. Trimming left V 2 bases short and J 10 bases short, with 16 bases between. Clones were sequenced by immunoSEQ multiplex PCR, and TCRdb holds only the in-frame ones, with some missing. The sample holds 110,000 to 150,000 clones, 80% to 90% seen once. With respect to this clone: Its cognate antigen is unknown.

The J gene is TRBJ2-1, the V gene TRBV9; D may be TRBD1 (6 bases). The receptor's source is a woman in her twenties or thirties in good health and CMV-seronegative. Source material: PBMCs. The CDR3 DNA is TGTGCCAGCAGCGTTGGGCCACAGGGTCGGGAGCAGTTCTTC. It yields the protein CASSVGPQGREQFF.